The sequence of this T cell receptor (beta chain) was determined in a study of neoadjuvant anti-PD-1 for oral cavity cancer. Two replicates per tumor sample, mostly from roughly 4.9 ug of genomic DNA. Assay: immunoSEQ multiplex PCR; the TCRdb copy retains only in-frame clones and omits some. The table lists 20,000 to 30,000 clones, roughly 30% of them singletons. This clone turned up a few times. Germline loops: CDR1 SGHRS, CDR2 YFSETQ. The CDR3 spans 14 residues. Trimming shortened V by 4 bases and J by 1 base, and 11 bases separated the two germline ends. Time point of the sample: after neoadjuvant nivolumab, at surgical resection.

The V gene is TRBV5-1, the J gene TRBJ1-2; no reliable D call. This TCR came from a person aged 35-79 years with oral cavity squamous cell carcinoma. Specimen: tumor tissue, collected after nivolumab (anti-PD-1) treatment. CDR3 in amino acids: CASSPDGSNYGYTF. The CDR3 nucleotides read TGCGCCAGCAGCCCGGACGGAAGTAACTATGGCTACACCTTC. Supplemented by reference TRBV5-1 and TRBJ1-2, the full variable domain reads KAGVTQTPRYLIKTRGQQVTLSCSPISGHRSVSWYQQTPGQGLQFLFEYFSETQRNKGNFPGRFSGRQFSNSRSEMNVSTLELGDSALYLCASSPDGSNYGYTFGSGTRLTVV.